This entry lists 18 T cell receptor beta chains sequenced from one sample in a study of blood T cells in healthy people across ages. A J-beta primer mix and a sample-barcoded 5' primer were used in a second PCR of about 7 to 11 cycles. TCRdb used MiXCR to reprocess the 5' RACE reads, holding one entry per CDR3 protein. The table lists over a million distinct CDR3 sequences, under 55% of them singletons. Sequenced input: blood. These receptors came from a young woman in good health.

The rearrangement joins TRBV12-3 or TRBV12-4 to TRBJ2-7; perhaps TRBD2 as D (7 bases). The CDR3 loop spans 13 amino acids. Trimming removed 7 bases from V and 9 bases from J, with 19 bases in between. CDR3 in DNA: TGTGCCAGCAAATCGGGGGGCAATAACGGGCAGTACTTC. This gives the protein CASKSGGNNGQYF.

The gene calls are TRBV7-2 and TRBJ2-1; D is possibly TRBD2 (6 bases). Trimming stripped 1 base from V and 6 bases from J, with 10 bases between. The CDR3 is 14 amino acids. Germline V gene sequence: CDR1 SGHTA, CDR2 FQGNSA. In DNA form, the CDR3 reads TGTGCCAGCAGCTTAGAGGGTAGCGGCAATGAGCAGTTCTTC. Residues: CASSLEGSGNEQFF.

The chain links TRBV7-2 to TRBJ2-5; 7 nucleotides line up with TRBD2. Germline assignment: CDR1 SGHTA and CDR2 FQGNSA. The CDR3 totals 15 residues. After removal of 0 bases from V and 11 bases from J, the junction contained 12 bases not matched to a gene. The CDR3, as DNA: TGTGCCAGCAGCTTAGCGGTAGGGGACTACAATGAGCAGTACTTC. Protein product: CASSLAVGDYNEQYF.

This clonotype has only a few counts. One end of the junction fails to match germline, which may point to a read error. This chain links TRBV7-7 with TRBJ2-5; the D gene could be TRBD1 or TRBD2 (5 bases each). In germline, CDR1 is SSHAT, CDR2 FNYEAQ (reference sequence). This CDR3 is 14 amino acids long. Written as DNA, the CDR3 is TGTGCTAGCAGCCCGAGGGTTGGGGCAGAGACCCAGTACTTC. Protein product: CASSPRVGAETQYF.

This clonotype occurred a few times. The rearrangement uses TRBV20-1 and TRBJ2-7; TRBD2 agrees at 11 bases. V trimming: 3 bases; J trimming: 7 bases; junction bases outside the gene matches: 17. There are 17 residues in the CDR3. The V gene's germline CDR1 is DFQATT and CDR2 SNEGSKA (reference sequence). Here the CDR3 DNA reads TGCAGTGCTAGGGGCATAGCGGGGGGGGGGATAGTGGATGAGCAGTACTTC. Translation gives CSARGIAGGGIVDEQYF.

This clonotype was seen only a few times. This chain links TRBV20-1 with TRBJ2-7; 10 bases agree with TRBD2. V gave up 6 bases and J gave up 7 bases; unmatched junction bases: 12. Per germline, CDR1 DFQATT and CDR2 SNEGSKA (reference sequence). The CDR3 loop spans 14 amino acids. CDR3 protein: CSARLLAGYNEQYF. For the CDR3, the DNA is TGCAGTGCCAGGTTACTAGCGGGGTACAATGAGCAGTACTTC.

This chain uses TRBV6-5 with TRBJ1-2; D remains ambiguous. This CDR3 spans 11 amino acids. Trimming cost V 6 bases and J 13 bases, with 15 bases left between them. Looked up from germline, CDR1 is MNHEY and CDR2 is SVGAGI. The CDR3, as DNA: TGTGCCAGCAGGCAAGGACGGGGATTCACCTTC. Its protein is CASRQGRGFTF.

The chain employs TRBV7-8 and TRBJ2-1; D might be TRBD1 (5 bases). V lost 5 bases to trimming and J lost 0 bases, with 11 bases between them. The CDR3 runs 15 residues. CDR1 is SGHVS and CDR2 is FQNEAQ in the germline V gene. The CDR3 loop is CASSQGEISYNEQFF. DNA of the CDR3: TGTGCCAGCAGCCAGGGCGAGATCTCCTACAATGAGCAGTTCTTC.

The chain carries TRBV19 and TRBJ1-5; maybe TRBD1 (6 bases). V lost 5 bases, J lost 3 bases, and 14 bases lay in between. CDR1 and CDR2 from the germline V gene are LNHDA and SQIVND (reference sequence). The CDR3 is 15 residues long. The CDR3 sequence is CASSVRDTFNQPQHF. The CDR3 DNA follows: TGTGCCAGTAGTGTAAGGGACACGTTCAATCAGCCCCAGCATTTT.

The J gene is TRBJ1-2, the V gene TRBV5-6; D possibly corresponds to TRBD1 (6 bases). CDR3 size: 15 residues. CDR1 SGHDT and CDR2 YYEEEE come from the germline V gene. Trimming stripped 0 bases from V and 0 bases from J, with 9 bases between. The CDR3, as DNA: TGTGCCAGCAGCTTGGTAGCAGGGGCTAACTATGGCTACACCTTC. The encoded protein is CASSLVAGANYGYTF.

V usage is TRBV7-2 and J usage is TRBJ2-7; 8 bases are a match to TRBD2. The CDR3 covers 17 residues. From germline, CDR1 is SGHTA and CDR2 FQGNSA. The junction had 19 bases not matched to a gene; V was cut back by 5 bases and J by 7 bases. The CDR3 DNA reads as TGTGCCAGCAGCCCAGGGCGTTCGGGGGGGTTATACAATGAGCAGTACTTC. Protein: CASSPGRSGGLYNEQYF.

There are a few counts of this clonotype. The rearrangement joins TRBV12-3 or TRBV12-4 to TRBJ2-7, with D possibly TRBD2 on 7 matching bases. The CDR3 runs 16 residues. The V and J ends lost 2 bases and 7 bases respectively, with 21 bases between them. The CDR3 region has the DNA TGTGCCAGCAGTTTAAGCGGCGGGGGCAACTACAATGAGCAGTACTTC. It translates to CASSLSGGGNYNEQYF.

The chain couples TRBV5-1 to TRBJ2-5; D ambiguous. The length of the CDR3 is 13 residues. V shed 0 bases and J shed 11 bases, with 14 bases lying between them. Looked up from germline, CDR1 is SGHRS and CDR2 is YFSETQ. The CDR3: CASSLAGDPRQYF. The CDR3 coding sequence is TGCGCCAGCAGCTTGGCCGGTGACCCCCGGCAGTACTTC.

In this sample, this clonotype turned up many times. J is TRBJ2-1 and V is TRBV24-1; D is perhaps TRBD2 (7 bases). Germline CDR1 is KGHDR and CDR2 is SFDVKD. This CDR3 region has 14 residues. V shed 5 bases and J shed 9 bases, with 16 bases lying between them. Here the CDR3 reads CATSAGGKWGEQFF. The CDR3 DNA follows: TGTGCCACCAGTGCGGGGGGCAAATGGGGTGAGCAGTTCTTC.

In its sample, this clonotype was seen many times. The chain recombines TRBV20-1 with TRBJ2-1; no clear D. V lost 3 bases, J lost 4 bases, and 4 bases lay in between. This CDR3 has 11 amino acids. Germline lookup yields CDR1 DFQATT and CDR2 SNEGSKA (reference sequence). Here the CDR3 reads CSASLYNEQFF. The DNA of the CDR3 is TGCAGTGCTAGTTTGTACAATGAGCAGTTCTTC.

The chain employs TRBV7-2 and TRBJ1-2; D remains unclear. Trimming left V 0 bases short and J 0 bases short, with 5 bases between. The CDR3 consists of 14 residues. CDR1 is SGHTA, CDR2 FQGNSA, per germline. CDR3: CASSLAYANYGYTF. The CDR3 nucleotides read TGTGCCAGCAGCTTAGCGTACGCTAACTATGGCTACACCTTC.

The chain recombines TRBV25-1 with TRBJ2-1; D tentatively reads TRBD1 or TRBD2 (5 bases each). Germline CDR1 and CDR2: MGHDK and SYGVNS. The CDR3 covers 17 residues. Trimming left V 3 bases short and J 6 bases short, with 21 bases between. The CDR3 DNA sequence: TGTGCCAGCAGTGATCTAGGCGGGCAGGGCTGGGCCAATGAGCAGTTCTTC. Its protein product is CASSDLGGQGWANEQFF.

This clonotype has a handful of counts. This chain connects TRBV9 to TRBJ2-1; TRBD1 agrees at 12 bases. Looked up from germline, CDR1 is SGDLS and CDR2 is YYNGEE. The CDR3 sequence is 14 residues long. V dropped 6 bases and J dropped 7; count of bases not matched to a gene: 5. The chain's CDR3 is CASNPGQGANEQFF. CDR3 coding DNA: TGTGCCAGCAACCCGGGACAGGGGGCAAATGAGCAGTTCTTC.